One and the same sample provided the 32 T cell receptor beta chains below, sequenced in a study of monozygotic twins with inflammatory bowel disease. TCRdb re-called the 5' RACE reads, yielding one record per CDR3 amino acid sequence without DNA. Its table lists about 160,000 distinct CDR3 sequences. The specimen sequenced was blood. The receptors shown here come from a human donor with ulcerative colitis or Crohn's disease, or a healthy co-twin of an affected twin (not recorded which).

CDR3 amino acids: CASSLDRSTGELFF. J is TRBJ2-2 and V is TRBV5-4. The CDR3 extends over 14 amino acids. In germline, CDR1 is SGHNT, CDR2 YYREEE (reference sequence).

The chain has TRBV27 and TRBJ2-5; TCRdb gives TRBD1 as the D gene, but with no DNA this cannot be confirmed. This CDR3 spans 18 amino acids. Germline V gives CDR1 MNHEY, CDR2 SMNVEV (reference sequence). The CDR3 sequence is CASSFLTGGEGSGETQYF.

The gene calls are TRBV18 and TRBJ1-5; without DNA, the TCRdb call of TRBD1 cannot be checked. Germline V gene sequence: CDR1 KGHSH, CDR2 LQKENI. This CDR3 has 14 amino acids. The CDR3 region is CASSLRQANQPQHF.

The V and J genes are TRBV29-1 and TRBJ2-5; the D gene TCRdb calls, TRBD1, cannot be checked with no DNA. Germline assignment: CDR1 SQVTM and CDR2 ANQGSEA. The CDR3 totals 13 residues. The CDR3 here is CSVEGQYQETQYF.

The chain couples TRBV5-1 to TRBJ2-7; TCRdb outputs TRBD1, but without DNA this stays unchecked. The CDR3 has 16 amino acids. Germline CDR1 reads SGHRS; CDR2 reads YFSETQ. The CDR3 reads CASSLDVVKDIYEQYF.

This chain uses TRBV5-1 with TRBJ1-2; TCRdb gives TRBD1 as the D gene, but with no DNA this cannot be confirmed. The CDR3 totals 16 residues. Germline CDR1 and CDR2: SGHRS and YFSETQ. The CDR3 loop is CASSSKGELGSYGYTF.

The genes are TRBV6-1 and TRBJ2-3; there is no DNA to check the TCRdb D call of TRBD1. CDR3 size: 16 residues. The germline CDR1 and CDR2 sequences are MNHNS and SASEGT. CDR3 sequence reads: CASSMTGSESTDTQYF.

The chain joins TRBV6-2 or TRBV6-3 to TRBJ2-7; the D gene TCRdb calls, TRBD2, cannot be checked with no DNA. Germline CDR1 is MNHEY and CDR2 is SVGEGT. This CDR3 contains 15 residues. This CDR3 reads CASRDGTSGINEQYF.

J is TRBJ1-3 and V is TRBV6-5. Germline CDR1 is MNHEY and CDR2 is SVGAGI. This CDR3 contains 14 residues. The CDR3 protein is CASSYSRGGNTIYF.

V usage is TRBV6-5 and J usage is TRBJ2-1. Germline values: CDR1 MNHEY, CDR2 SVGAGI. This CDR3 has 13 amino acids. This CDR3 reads CASSYSVYNEQFF.

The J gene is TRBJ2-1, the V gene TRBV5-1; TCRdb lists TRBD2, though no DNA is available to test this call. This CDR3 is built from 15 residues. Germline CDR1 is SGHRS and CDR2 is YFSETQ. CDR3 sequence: CASSLTPAGEHEQFF.

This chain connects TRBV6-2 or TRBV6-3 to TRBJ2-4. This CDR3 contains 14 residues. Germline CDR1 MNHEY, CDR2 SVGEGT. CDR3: CASRQILAKNIQYF.

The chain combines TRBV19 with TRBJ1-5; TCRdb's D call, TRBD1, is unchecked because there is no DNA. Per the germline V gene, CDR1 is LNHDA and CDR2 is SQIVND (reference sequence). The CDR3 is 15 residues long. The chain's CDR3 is CASSHGQLLPQPQHF.

The CDR3 reads CASSPGGETQYF. The J gene is TRBJ2-5, the V gene TRBV28; TCRdb's assignment of TRBD1 cannot be checked, as there is no DNA. CDR3 length: 12 residues. Per germline, CDR1 MDHEN and CDR2 SYDVKM.

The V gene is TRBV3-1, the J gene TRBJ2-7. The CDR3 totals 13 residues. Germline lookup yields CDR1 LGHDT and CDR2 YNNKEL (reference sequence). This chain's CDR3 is CASSQGTTYEQYF.

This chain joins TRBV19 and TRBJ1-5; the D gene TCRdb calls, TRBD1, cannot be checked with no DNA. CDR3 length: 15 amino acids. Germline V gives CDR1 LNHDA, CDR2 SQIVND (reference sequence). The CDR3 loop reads CASKDRNRSNQPQHF. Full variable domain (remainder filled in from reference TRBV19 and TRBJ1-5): DGGITQSPKYLFRKEGQNVTLSCEQNLNHDAMYWYRQDPGQGLRLIYYSQIVNDFQKGDIAEGYSVSREKKESFPLTVTSAQKNPTAFYLCASKDRNRSNQPQHFGDGTRLSIL.

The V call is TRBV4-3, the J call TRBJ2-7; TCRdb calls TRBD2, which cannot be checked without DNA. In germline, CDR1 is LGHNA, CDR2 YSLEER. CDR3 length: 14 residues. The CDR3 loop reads CASSQGSGSWEQYF.

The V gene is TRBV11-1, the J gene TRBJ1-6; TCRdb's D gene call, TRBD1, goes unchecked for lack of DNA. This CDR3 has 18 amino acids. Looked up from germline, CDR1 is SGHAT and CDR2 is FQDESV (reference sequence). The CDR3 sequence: CASSLPGEGASYNSPLHF.

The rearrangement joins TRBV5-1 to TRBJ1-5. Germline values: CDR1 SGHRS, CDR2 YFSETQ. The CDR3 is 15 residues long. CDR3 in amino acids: CASSLVSGNNQPQHF.

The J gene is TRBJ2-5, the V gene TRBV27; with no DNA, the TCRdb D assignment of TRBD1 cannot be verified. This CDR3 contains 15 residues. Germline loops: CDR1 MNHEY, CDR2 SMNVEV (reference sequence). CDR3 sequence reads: CASSLAGTGSETQYF.

The CDR3 loop is CAWSGGQRSSPLHF. The chain carries TRBV30 and TRBJ1-6. The CDR3 loop spans 14 amino acids. Germline CDR1 GTSNPN, CDR2 SVGIG (reference sequence). The full variable domain, completed using reference TRBV30 and TRBJ1-6, is SQTIHQWPATLVQPVGSPLSLECTVEGTSNPNLYWYRQAAGRGLQLLFYSVGIGQISSEVPQNLSASRPQDRQFILSSKKLLLSDSGFYLCAWSGGQRSSPLHFGNGTRLTVT.

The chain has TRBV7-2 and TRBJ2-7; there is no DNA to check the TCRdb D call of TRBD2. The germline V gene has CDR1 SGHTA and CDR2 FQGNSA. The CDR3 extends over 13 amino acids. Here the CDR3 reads CASSSGLAGKQYF.

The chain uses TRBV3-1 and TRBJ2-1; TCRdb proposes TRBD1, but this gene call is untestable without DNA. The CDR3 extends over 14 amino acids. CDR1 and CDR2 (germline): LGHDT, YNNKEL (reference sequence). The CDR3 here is CASSQEGGYSEQFF.

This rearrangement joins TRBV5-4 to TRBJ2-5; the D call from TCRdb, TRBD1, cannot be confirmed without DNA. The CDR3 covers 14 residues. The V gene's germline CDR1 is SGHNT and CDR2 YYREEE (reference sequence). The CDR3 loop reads CASSLAGAGETQYF.

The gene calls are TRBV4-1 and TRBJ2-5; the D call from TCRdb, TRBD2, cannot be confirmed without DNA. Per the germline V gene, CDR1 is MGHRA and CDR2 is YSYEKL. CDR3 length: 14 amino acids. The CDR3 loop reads CASSPFGGVETQYF.

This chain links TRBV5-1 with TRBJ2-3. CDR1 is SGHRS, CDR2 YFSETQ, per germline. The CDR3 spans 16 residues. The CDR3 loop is CASSLDGVPRTDTQYF.

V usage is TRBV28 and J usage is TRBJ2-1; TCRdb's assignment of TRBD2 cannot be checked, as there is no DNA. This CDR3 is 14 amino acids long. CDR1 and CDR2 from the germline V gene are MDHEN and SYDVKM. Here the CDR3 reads CASSLGLAAWTQFF. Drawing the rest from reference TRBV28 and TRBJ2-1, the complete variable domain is DVKVTQSSRYLVKRTGEKVFLECVQDMDHENMFWYRQDPGLGLRLIYFSYDVKMKEKGDIPEGYSVSREKKERFSLILESASTNQTSMYLCASSLGLAAWTQFFGPGTRLTVL.

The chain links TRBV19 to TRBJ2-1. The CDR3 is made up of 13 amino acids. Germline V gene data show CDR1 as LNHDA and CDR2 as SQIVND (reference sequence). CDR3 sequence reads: CASSLRIYNEQFF. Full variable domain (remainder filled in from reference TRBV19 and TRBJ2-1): DGGITQSPKYLFRKEGQNVTLSCEQNLNHDAMYWYRQDPGQGLRLIYYSQIVNDFQKGDIAEGYSVSREKKESFPLTVTSAQKNPTAFYLCASSLRIYNEQFFGPGTRLTVL.

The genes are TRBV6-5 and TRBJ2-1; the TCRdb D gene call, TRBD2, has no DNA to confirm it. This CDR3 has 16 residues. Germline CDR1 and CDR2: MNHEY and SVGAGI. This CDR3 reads CASSYSRSSGSNEQFF.

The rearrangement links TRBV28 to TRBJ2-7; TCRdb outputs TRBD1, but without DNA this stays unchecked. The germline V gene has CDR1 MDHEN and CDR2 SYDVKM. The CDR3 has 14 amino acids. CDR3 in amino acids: CASRNTGGENEQYF.

This chain's CDR3 is CASSRIGQGINYGYTF. The rearrangement joins TRBV28 to TRBJ1-2; the TCRdb call, TRBD1, lacks DNA for checking. The CDR3 extends over 16 amino acids. In germline, CDR1 is MDHEN, CDR2 SYDVKM.

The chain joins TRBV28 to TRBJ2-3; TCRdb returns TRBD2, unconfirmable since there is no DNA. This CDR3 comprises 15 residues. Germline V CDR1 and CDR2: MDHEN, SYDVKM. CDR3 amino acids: CASSGSGTGPDTQYF. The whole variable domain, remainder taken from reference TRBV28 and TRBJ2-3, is DVKVTQSSRYLVKRTGEKVFLECVQDMDHENMFWYRQDPGLGLRLIYFSYDVKMKEKGDIPEGYSVSREKKERFSLILESASTNQTSMYLCASSGSGTGPDTQYFGPGTRLTVL.